Following are 10 T cell receptor beta chains from one sample sequenced in a study of healthy donors' naive CD4 and CD8 T cells (dated by TCRdb to between 2015 and 2016). Instrument used: 454 GS FLX Titanium. A previously published linear amplification protocol was used to construct TCR libraries from around 0.45 ug of total RNA. TCRdb reanalyzed the raw reads on its own, using fastp at Q25 for trimming and MiXCR for clone calling, and kept in-frame beta chains. Each entry merges the rows of one CDR3 protein and shows their most common DNA and genes. The sample profile shows around 200,000 distinct CDR3 sequences; around 74% of them were found once. The biggest ten clones account for 2% to 2.5% of the sample. Input material: naive CD4+ and CD8+ T cells sorted from blood, pooled from several donors. Sample cell subset or site, as interpreted from the label and publication: FACS-sorted naive CD4+ (CD45RO-CD45RA+) and naive CD8+ (CD45RA+CD27bright) T cells. The receptors stem from a pool of human donors in good health; the sample pools cells from several healthy donors.

This clonotype turned up a few times. The chain is built from TRBV29-1 and TRBJ2-7; 8 bases fit TRBD1. This CDR3 comprises 13 residues. In germline, CDR1 is SQVTM, CDR2 ANQGSEA. V lost 8 bases and J lost 5; bases outside the gene matches: 11. The CDR3 loop reads CSIRQGSFHEQYF. The CDR3 DNA is TGCAGCATACGACAGGGGAGTTTCCACGAGCAGTACTTC.

The chain recombines TRBV27 with TRBJ2-7; D is uncertain. Looked up from germline, CDR1 is MNHEY and CDR2 is SMNVEV (reference sequence). This CDR3 region has 13 residues. Trimming left V 1 base short and J 6 bases short, with 10 bases between. CDR3 region: CASSLYPGSEQYV. The CDR3 DNA is TGTGCCAGCAGTTTATACCCTGGCAGCGAGCAGTACGTC.

V is TRBV19 and J is TRBJ2-7, with TRBD2 matching over 11 bases. Germline CDR1 LNHDA, CDR2 SQIVND (reference sequence). V shed 6 bases, J shed 2 bases, and the junction held 6 bases outside the gene matches. CDR3 length: 15 residues. CDR3 sequence reads: CASSRRTSGPYEQYF. CDR3 in DNA: TGTGCCAGTAGCCGGAGGACTAGCGGGCCCTACGAGCAGTACTTC.

Concerning this clonotype: The germline gene is not matched at one end of the junction; a read error may be the cause. The rearrangement links TRBV29-1 to TRBJ1-2; possible D gene TRBD1, 5 bases. The germline V gene has CDR1 SQVTM and CDR2 ANQGSEA. This CDR3 has 14 residues. The CDR3 sequence is CSVPGSGVVHGSTF. The DNA of the CDR3 is TGCAGCGTACCCGGCTCGGGGGTGGTGCATGGCTCCACCTTC.

V and J are TRBV18 and TRBJ1-5; no definite D call. Germline V gives CDR1 KGHSH, CDR2 LQKENI. The CDR3 contains 13 residues. V was trimmed by 8 bases and J by 3 bases, leaving 11 bases between them. The CDR3 region has the DNA TGTGCCAGCGCTACAGATCCCAATCAGCCCCAGCATTTT. Its translation is CASATDPNQPQHF.

This clonotype came up once. The chain carries TRBV6-2 or TRBV6-3 and TRBJ2-7; no clear D gene. V was shortened by 0 bases and J by 5 bases, with 8 bases between the two germline ends. The CDR3 totals 13 residues. Germline CDR1 is MNHEY and CDR2 is SVGEGT. The CDR3 protein is CASSYSLVHEQYF. DNA of the CDR3: TGTGCCAGCAGTTACTCTCTAGTCCACGAGCAGTACTTC.

The chain links TRBV29-1 to TRBJ1-2, with 8 bases that match TRBD1. The CDR3 contains 15 residues. V was clipped by 1 base and J by 2 bases; unmatched bases: 6. Looked up from germline, CDR1 is SQVTM and CDR2 is ANQGSEA. Here the CDR3 reads CSVEAGTGPNYGYTF. CDR3 coding DNA: TGCAGCGTTGAAGCCGGGACAGGTCCGAACTATGGCTACACCTTC.

This clonotype was detected only a few times. The gene calls are TRBV29-1 and TRBJ1-1, with TRBD1 as a possible D gene (5 bases). In germline, CDR1 is SQVTM, CDR2 ANQGSEA. The CDR3 is 12 residues long. Between the trimmed V and J ends, which lost 5 bases and 1 base, there was a span of 8 bases. The CDR3 region has the DNA TGCAGCGTTCGGGACGGGAACACTGAAGCTTTCTTT. Translation: CSVRDGNTEAFF.

The chain uses TRBV6-6 and TRBJ1-5; 10 bases line up with TRBD1. Per germline, CDR1 MNHNY and CDR2 SVGAGI (reference sequence). Trimming took 5 bases from V and 1 from J; bases not matched to a gene: 2. The CDR3 loop spans 15 amino acids. CDR3 protein: CASSRDRGSNQPQHF. The CDR3 DNA sequence: TGTGCCAGCAGTAGGGACAGGGGAAGCAATCAGCCCCAGCATTTT.

The chain couples TRBV11-2 to TRBJ2-1, with 8 bases identical to TRBD2. The CDR3 consists of 15 residues. The germline CDR1 and CDR2 sequences are SGHAT and FQNNGV. V lost 1 base, J lost 10 bases, and 9 bases stayed unmatched. CDR3 coding DNA: TGTGCCAGCAGCTTAGGAGCGGGAGTCACGCCCGAGCAGTTCTTC. This codes for CASSLGAGVTPEQFF.